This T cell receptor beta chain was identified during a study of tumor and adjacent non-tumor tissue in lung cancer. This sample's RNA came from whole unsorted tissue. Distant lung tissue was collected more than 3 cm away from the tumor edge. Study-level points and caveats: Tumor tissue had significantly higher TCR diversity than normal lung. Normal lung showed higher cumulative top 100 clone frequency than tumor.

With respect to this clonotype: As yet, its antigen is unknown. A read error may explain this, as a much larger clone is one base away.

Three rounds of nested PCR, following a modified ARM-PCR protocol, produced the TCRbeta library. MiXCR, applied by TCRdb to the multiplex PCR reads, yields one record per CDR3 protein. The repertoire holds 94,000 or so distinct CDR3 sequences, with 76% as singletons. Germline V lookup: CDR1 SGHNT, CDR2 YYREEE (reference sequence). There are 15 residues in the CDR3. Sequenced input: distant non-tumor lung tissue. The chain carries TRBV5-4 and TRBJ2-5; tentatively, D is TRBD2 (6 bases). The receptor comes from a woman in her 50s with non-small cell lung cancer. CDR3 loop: CANSLNRGDGETQYF. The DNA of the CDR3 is TGTGCCAACAGCTTGAATCGCGGGGATGGAGAGACCCAGTACTTC.